The 27 T cell receptor beta chains presented below share a single source sample, sequenced in a study of cytomegalovirus exposure and HLA in healthy donors. It was with 60 Vbeta and 13 Jbeta primers that the PCR ran. Profiled with immunoSEQ multiplex PCR; TCRdb holds only in-frame clones, not every one. This table has 100,000 to 150,000 clones, roughly three quarters appearing once. The sequencing input was PBMCs. The receptors originated from a man aged 25-45 years in good health and CMV-seropositive.

This rearrangement joins TRBV29-1 to TRBJ2-3, with TRBD2 identical over 14 bases. Losses at the gene ends were 0 bases for V and 1 base for J; bases not matched to a gene: 3. The germline V gene encodes CDR1 SQVTM and CDR2 ANQGSEA. The CDR3 runs 17 residues. The CDR3 spells CSVEEGTSGGRTDTQYF. The CDR3 DNA follows: TGCAGCGTTGAAGAAGGGACTAGCGGGGGACGCACAGATACGCAGTATTTT.

This chain joins TRBV27 and TRBJ2-2; 15 bases fit TRBD2. Germline V gene lookup returns CDR1 MNHEY and CDR2 SMNVEV (reference sequence). CDR3 length: 16 residues. V shed 5 bases and J 6 bases; nucleotides not matched to a gene: 4. The CDR3 nucleotides are TGTGCCAGCAGTCGGCGGACTAGCGGGAGGGCCGGGGAGCTGTTTTTT. Translating gives CASSRRTSGRAGELFF.

The rearrangement links TRBV27 to TRBJ2-7; TRBD2 aligns across 10 bases. The germline V gene has CDR1 MNHEY and CDR2 SMNVEV (reference sequence). The CDR3 sequence is 16 residues long. The junction had 11 bases not matched to a gene; V was cut back by 5 bases and J by 4 bases. The CDR3 nucleotides read TGTGCCAGCAGTACACACGCTAGCGGGAGAAGTTACGAGCAGTACTTC. Encoded protein: CASSTHASGRSYEQYF.

The chain carries TRBV27 and TRBJ2-1, with a tentative D call TRBD1 (6 bases). V lost 3 bases and J lost 8, with 20 bases in between. This CDR3 spans 16 amino acids. Germline CDR1 and CDR2: MNHEY and SMNVEV (reference sequence). The CDR3 bases are TGTGCCAGCAGTTTTCTTAGGGCAGGGGTGGTAGATGAGCAGTTCTTC. It encodes CASSFLRAGVVDEQFF.

This clone showed up just a few times. V usage is TRBV5-4 and J usage is TRBJ2-7; 10 nucleotides match TRBD2. CDR1 is SGHNT and CDR2 is YYREEE in the germline V gene (reference sequence). J lost 8 bases, V lost 4 bases, and 9 bases had no gene match. CDR3 size: 14 residues. The CDR3 loop is CASSEMGLARKQYF. Written as DNA, the CDR3 is TGTGCCAGCAGCGAGATGGGACTAGCGAGGAAGCAGTACTTC.

This clone has only one observation. The V gene is TRBV5-5, the J gene TRBJ2-7; perhaps TRBD1 as D (6 bases). V lost 0 bases to trimming and J lost 2 bases, with 12 bases between them. Germline values: CDR1 SGHKS, CDR2 YYEKEE (reference sequence). The CDR3 spans 15 residues. CDR3 DNA: TGTGCCAGCAGCTTGGGGGCAGGGGCGACCTACGAGCAGTACTTC. Its translation: CASSLGAGATYEQYF.

J is TRBJ2-1 and V is TRBV2, with 7 bases aligning to TRBD2. The CDR3 is 15 residues long. The V and J ends lost 4 bases and 3 bases, in that order; junction bases with no gene match: 6. CDR1 and CDR2 (germline): SNHLY, FYNNEI. The CDR3 loop reads CASSGLGGSYNEQFF. The CDR3 region has the DNA TGTGCCAGCAGTGGGCTCGGCGGGAGCTACAATGAGCAGTTCTTC.

The chain couples TRBV25-1 to TRBJ2-1; D is unresolved. This CDR3 has 13 residues. Trimming removed 2 bases at V and 10 bases at J, with 12 bases between. CDR1 MGHDK and CDR2 SYGVNS come from the germline V gene. In DNA form, the CDR3 reads TGTGCCAGCAGTGAAGTAAGAGTGGAGGAGCAGTTCTTC. Protein product: CASSEVRVEEQFF.

This chain joins TRBV27 and TRBJ1-2; TRBD1 matches 8 bases. CDR1 MNHEY and CDR2 SMNVEV come from the germline V gene (reference sequence). This CDR3 has 17 amino acids. The trim removed 2 bases at V and 4 bases at J, leaving 12 bases unmatched. CDR3 sequence reads: CASSLHGQGASGYGYTF. The CDR3, as DNA: TGTGCCAGCAGTTTACATGGTCAGGGGGCCTCTGGCTATGGCTACACCTTC.

The J gene is TRBJ2-6, the V gene TRBV6-5; D gene uncertain. CDR3 length: 14 residues. V was shortened by 8 bases and J by 4 bases, with 12 bases between the two germline ends. Per germline, CDR1 MNHEY and CDR2 SVGAGI. The CDR3 loop is CASRHGLGANVLTF. Written as DNA, the CDR3 is TGTGCCAGCCGACACGGTCTGGGGGCCAACGTCCTGACTTTC.

The chain joins TRBV5-1 to TRBJ2-1, with 11 bases matching TRBD2. Germline CDR1 is SGHRS and CDR2 is YFSETQ. The CDR3 has 17 amino acids. V lost 1 base and J lost 0; bases outside the gene matches: 3. CDR3 region: CASSLKGLAGSYNEQFF. In DNA, the CDR3 is TGCGCCAGCAGCTTGAAAGGACTAGCGGGCTCCTACAATGAGCAGTTCTTC.

A single count supports this clone. The chain couples TRBV28 to TRBJ1-4; D remains ambiguous. Trimming left V 3 bases short and J 8 bases short, with 4 bases between. CDR3 size: 11 residues. Germline V CDR1 and CDR2: MDHEN, SYDVKM. The CDR3 sequence is CASSLREKLFF. The CDR3 DNA follows: TGTGCCAGCAGTTTGCGGGAAAAACTGTTTTTT.

This chain connects TRBV5-1 to TRBJ2-3; TRBD1 is a possible D gene (6 bases). The CDR3 spans 15 residues. From germline, CDR1 is SGHRS and CDR2 YFSETQ. V was cut by 3 bases and J by 2 bases, with 13 bases left in between. The CDR3 reads CASSSDRDITDTQYF. CDR3 in DNA: TGCGCCAGCAGCTCCGACCGGGACATCACAGATACGCAGTATTTT.

The rearrangement uses TRBV2 and TRBJ1-5; no reliable D call. The CDR3 spans 15 residues. CDR1 and CDR2 (germline): SNHLY, FYNNEI. V gave up 3 bases and J gave up 3 bases, with 12 bases separating them. The CDR3 coding sequence is TGTGCCAGCAGTGACCCGGGAGAGGTCAATCAGCCCCAGCATTTT. This sequence encodes CASSDPGEVNQPQHF.

This chain uses TRBV7-2 with TRBJ2-7, with 8 bases matching TRBD1. CDR3 length equals 14 residues. Germline CDR1 SGHTA, CDR2 FQGNSA. V trimming: 5 bases; J trimming: 6 bases; junction bases outside the gene matches: 9. Here the CDR3 reads CASSASRQGSEQYF. The CDR3 DNA is TGTGCCAGCAGCGCCTCTAGACAGGGGAGCGAGCAGTACTTC.

This clone was counted a few times. The chain combines TRBV6-4 with TRBJ2-7; D possibly corresponds to TRBD2 (5 bases). Trimming pared 6 bases from V and 3 bases from J, leaving 21 bases between. Germline loops: CDR1 MRHNA, CDR2 SNTAGT. This CDR3 has 16 amino acids. The CDR3 sequence: CASRPSHLGSGYEQYF. The CDR3 nucleotides read TGTGCCAGCAGGCCCTCCCACTTGGGGAGCGGCTACGAGCAGTACTTC.

The sample holds one count of this clone. This sequence joins TRBV11-2 and TRBJ2-7, with TRBD2 as a possible D gene (7 bases). CDR1 and CDR2 from the germline V gene are SGHAT and FQNNGV. The CDR3 spans 13 residues. Trimming left V 5 bases short and J 6 bases short, with 14 bases between. CDR3: CASSPVGGPEQYF. The CDR3 DNA is TGTGCCAGCAGCCCCGTGGGGGGGCCCGAGCAGTACTTC.

The V and J genes are TRBV15 and TRBJ2-2; 7 nucleotides agree with TRBD2. V lost 9 bases, J lost 3 bases, and 13 bases stayed unmatched. The germline V gene encodes CDR1 LNHNV and CDR2 YYDKDF (reference sequence). CDR3 length: 16 amino acids. CDR3 protein: CATRRPEAGYTGELFF. For the CDR3, the DNA is TGTGCCACACGCCGGCCGGAAGCGGGATACACCGGGGAGCTGTTTTTT. The full variable domain, completed using reference TRBV15 and TRBJ2-2, is DAMVIQNPRYQVTQFGKPVTLSCSQTLNHNVMYWYQQKSSQAPKLLFHYYDKDFNNEADTPDNFQSRRPNTSFCFLDIRSPGLGDTAMYLCATRRPEAGYTGELFFGEGSRLTVL.

This clone was detected a few times. The rearrangement joins TRBV29-1 to TRBJ2-2; 8 bases agree with TRBD1. Germline assignment: CDR1 SQVTM and CDR2 ANQGSEA. This CDR3 region has 14 residues. The J segment lost 4 bases and the V segment lost 5 bases, leaving 6 bases of the junction unmatched. The CDR3 sequence is CSVRTGFGTGELFF. CDR3 bases: TGCAGCGTTCGGACAGGGTTTGGCACCGGGGAGCTGTTTTTT.

The gene calls are TRBV4-1 and TRBJ1-5; 7 bases agree with TRBD1. The junction had 10 bases not matched to a gene; V was cut back by 5 bases and J by 6 bases. The CDR3 extends over 15 amino acids. Germline lookup yields CDR1 MGHRA and CDR2 YSYEKL. CDR3 nucleotide sequence: TGCGCCAGCAGCATGCGACAGGGCGCTGGTCAGCCCCAGCATTTT. This codes for CASSMRQGAGQPQHF.

The V call is TRBV6-1, the J call TRBJ2-5, with D possibly matching TRBD2 (7 bases). Trimming pared 1 base from V and 4 bases from J, leaving 10 bases between. The CDR3 has 14 amino acids. Germline CDR1 and CDR2: MNHNS and SASEGT. The CDR3 DNA reads as TGTGCCAGCAGTGAAGTCCGGGGGGCAGAGACCCAGTACTTC. Its translation is CASSEVRGAETQYF.

V is TRBV6-6 and J is TRBJ2-7, with a possible D match to TRBD2 (5 bases). CDR1 and CDR2 from the germline V gene are MNHNY and SVGAGI (reference sequence). Trimming stripped 5 bases from V and 4 bases from J, with 9 bases between. The CDR3 consists of 12 residues. In nucleotides, the CDR3 is TGTGCCAGCAGTAAACTAGTGTACGAGCAGTACTTC. Its protein is CASSKLVYEQYF.

This clone was seen once. The chain uses TRBV11-2 and TRBJ2-5, with D unclear. Germline V gene sequence: CDR1 SGHAT, CDR2 FQNNGV. The germline V and J ends were trimmed by 2 bases and 2 bases, with 12 bases remaining between them. This CDR3 contains 15 residues. This CDR3 reads CASSLMRASQETQYF. CDR3 DNA: TGTGCCAGCAGCTTAATGCGAGCATCTCAAGAGACCCAGTACTTC.

V gene TRBV12-5 combines with J gene TRBJ2-3; 7 nucleotides match TRBD1. This CDR3 contains 14 residues. V trimming: 2 bases; J trimming: 9 bases; junction bases outside the gene matches: 8. The germline CDR1 and CDR2 sequences are LGHNT and FRNRAP. CDR3 sequence reads: CASGLWGTVQTQYF. The CDR3, as DNA: TGTGCTAGTGGTTTGTGGGGGACAGTTCAGACGCAGTATTTT. Supplemented by reference TRBV12-5 and TRBJ2-3, the full variable domain reads DARVTQTPRHKVTEMGQEVTMRCQPILGHNTVFWYRQTMMQGLELLAYFRNRAPLDDSGMPKDRFSAEMPDATLATLKIQPSEPRDSAVYFCASGLWGTVQTQYFGPGTRLTVL.

The chain recombines TRBV5-1 with TRBJ2-2, with D possibly TRBD2 on 5 matching bases. This CDR3 spans 16 amino acids. V was trimmed by 0 bases and J by 0 bases, leaving 9 bases between them. The germline V gene encodes CDR1 SGHRS and CDR2 YFSETQ. The CDR3 coding sequence is TGCGCCAGCAGCTTGGTTAGCGCCTCGAACACCGGGGAGCTGTTTTTT. It translates to CASSLVSASNTGELFF. Combining the CDR3 with reference TRBV5-1 and TRBJ2-2 gives the whole variable domain KAGVTQTPRYLIKTRGQQVTLSCSPISGHRSVSWYQQTPGQGLQFLFEYFSETQRNKGNFPGRFSGRQFSNSRSEMNVSTLELGDSALYLCASSLVSASNTGELFFGEGSRLTVL.

This clone was seen a handful of times. Different DNA sequences within this sample yield the same CDR3. This sequence joins TRBV19 and TRBJ1-5, with a possible D match to TRBD1 (6 bases). This CDR3 has 13 residues. The germline V gene encodes CDR1 LNHDA and CDR2 SQIVND (reference sequence). Trimming took 4 bases from V and 2 from J, leaving 6 bases between them. CDR3 in amino acids: CASSRQGNQPQHF. CDR3 sequence (DNA): TGTGCCAGTAGTAGACAGGGCAATCAGCCCCAGCATTTT.

The rearrangement joins TRBV9 to TRBJ2-2; a possible D gene is TRBD1 (5 bases). Per germline, CDR1 SGDLS and CDR2 YYNGEE. The CDR3 loop spans 16 amino acids. Trimming stripped 3 bases from V and 0 bases from J, with 12 bases between. Here the CDR3 reads CASSARQKTNTGELFF. The CDR3 DNA sequence: TGTGCCAGCAGCGCTAGACAGAAAACGAACACCGGGGAGCTGTTTTTT.